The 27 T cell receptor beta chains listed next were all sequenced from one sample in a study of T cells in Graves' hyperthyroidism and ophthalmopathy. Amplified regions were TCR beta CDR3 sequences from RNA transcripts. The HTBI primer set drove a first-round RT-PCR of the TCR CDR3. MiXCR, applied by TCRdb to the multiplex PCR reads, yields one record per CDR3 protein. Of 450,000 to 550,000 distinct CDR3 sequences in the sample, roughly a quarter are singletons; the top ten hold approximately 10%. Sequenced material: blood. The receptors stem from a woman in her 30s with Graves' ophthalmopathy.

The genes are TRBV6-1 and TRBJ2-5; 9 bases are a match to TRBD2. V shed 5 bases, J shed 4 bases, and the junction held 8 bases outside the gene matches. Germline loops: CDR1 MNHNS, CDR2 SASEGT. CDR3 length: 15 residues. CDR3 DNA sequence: TGTGCCAGCAGTATGACGCGGACTAGCGTAGAGACCCAGTACTTC. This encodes CASSMTRTSVETQYF.

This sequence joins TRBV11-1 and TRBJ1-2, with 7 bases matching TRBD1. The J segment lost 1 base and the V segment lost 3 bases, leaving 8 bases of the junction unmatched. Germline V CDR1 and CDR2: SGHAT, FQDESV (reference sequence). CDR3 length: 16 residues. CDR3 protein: CASSFGQAYRNYGYTF. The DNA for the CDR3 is TGTGCCAGCAGCTTTGGACAGGCCTACCGTAACTATGGCTACACCTTC.

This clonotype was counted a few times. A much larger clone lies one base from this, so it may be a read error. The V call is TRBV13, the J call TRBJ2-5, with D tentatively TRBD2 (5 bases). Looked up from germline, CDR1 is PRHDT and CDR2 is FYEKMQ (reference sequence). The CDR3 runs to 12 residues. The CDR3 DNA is TGTGCCAGCAGTCGGGCCGGGGAGACCAAGTACTTC. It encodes CASSRAGETKYF.

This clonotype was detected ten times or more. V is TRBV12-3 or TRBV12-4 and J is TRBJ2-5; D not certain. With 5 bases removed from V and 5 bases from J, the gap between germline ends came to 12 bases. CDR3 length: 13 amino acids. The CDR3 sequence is CASSPTMGETQYF. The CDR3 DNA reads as TGTGCCAGCAGTCCGACCATGGGGGAGACCCAGTACTTC.

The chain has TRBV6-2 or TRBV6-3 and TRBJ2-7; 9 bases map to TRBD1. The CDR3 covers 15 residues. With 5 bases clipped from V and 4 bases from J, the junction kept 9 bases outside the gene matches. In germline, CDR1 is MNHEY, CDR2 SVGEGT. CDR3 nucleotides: TGTGCCAGCAGTCCCGGGACAGGGTTCGGTTACGAGCAGTACTTC. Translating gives CASSPGTGFGYEQYF.

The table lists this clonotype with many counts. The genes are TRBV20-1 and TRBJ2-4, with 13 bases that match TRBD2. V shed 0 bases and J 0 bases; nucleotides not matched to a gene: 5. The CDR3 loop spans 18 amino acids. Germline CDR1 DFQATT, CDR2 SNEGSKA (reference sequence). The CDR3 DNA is TGCAGTGCTAGAGAGGGACTAGCGGGGCAACTAGCCAAAAACATTCAGTACTTC. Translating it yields CSAREGLAGQLAKNIQYF.

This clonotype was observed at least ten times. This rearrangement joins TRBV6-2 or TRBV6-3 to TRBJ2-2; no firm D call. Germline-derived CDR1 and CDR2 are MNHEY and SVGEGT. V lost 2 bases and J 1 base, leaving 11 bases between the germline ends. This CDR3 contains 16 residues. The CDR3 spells CASSYDPIVNTGELFF. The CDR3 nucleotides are TGTGCCAGCAGTTACGATCCCATAGTGAACACCGGGGAGCTGTTTTTT.

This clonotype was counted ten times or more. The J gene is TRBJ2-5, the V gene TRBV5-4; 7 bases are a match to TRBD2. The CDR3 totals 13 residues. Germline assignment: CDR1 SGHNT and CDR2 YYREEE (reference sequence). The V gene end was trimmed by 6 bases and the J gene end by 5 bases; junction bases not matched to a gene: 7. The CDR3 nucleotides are TGTGCCAGCAACGCGGGGGTTGAGGAGACCCAGTACTTC. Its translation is CASNAGVEETQYF.

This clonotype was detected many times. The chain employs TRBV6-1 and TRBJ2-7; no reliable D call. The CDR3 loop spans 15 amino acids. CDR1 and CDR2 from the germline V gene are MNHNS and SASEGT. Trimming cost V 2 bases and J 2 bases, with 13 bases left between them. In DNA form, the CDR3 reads TGTGCCAGCAGTGAATCCACCGCTTCCGCCTACGAGCAGTACTTC. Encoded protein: CASSESTASAYEQYF.

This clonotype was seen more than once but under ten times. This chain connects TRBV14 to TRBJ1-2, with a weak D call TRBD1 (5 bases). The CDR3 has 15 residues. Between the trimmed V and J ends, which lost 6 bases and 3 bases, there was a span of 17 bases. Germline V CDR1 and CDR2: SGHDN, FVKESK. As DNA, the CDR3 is TGTGCCAGCAGTGACGGGGACCGTCAATACTATGGCTACACCTTC. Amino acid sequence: CASSDGDRQYYGYTF.

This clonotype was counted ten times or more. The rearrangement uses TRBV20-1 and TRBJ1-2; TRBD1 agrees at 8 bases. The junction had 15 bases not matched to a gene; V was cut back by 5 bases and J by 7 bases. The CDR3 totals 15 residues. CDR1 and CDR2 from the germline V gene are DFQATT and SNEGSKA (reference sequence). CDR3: CSAETGAAYHGGYTF. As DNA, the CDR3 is TGCAGTGCTGAGACAGGGGCCGCTTACCATGGTGGCTACACCTTC.

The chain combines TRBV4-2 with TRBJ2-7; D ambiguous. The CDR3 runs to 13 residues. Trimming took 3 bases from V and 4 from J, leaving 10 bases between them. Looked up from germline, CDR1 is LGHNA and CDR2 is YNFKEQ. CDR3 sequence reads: CASSQVDKYEQYF. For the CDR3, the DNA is TGTGCCAGCAGCCAGGTCGACAAGTACGAGCAGTACTTC.

The CDR3 nucleotides read TGTGCCAGCACCCAGGCTAACTATGGCTACACCTTC. Translating gives CASTQANYGYTF. V usage is TRBV2 and J usage is TRBJ1-2; D gene uncertain. The CDR3 totals 12 residues. Germline CDR1 and CDR2: SNHLY and FYNNEI. V lost 7 bases and J 0 bases, leaving 6 bases between the germline ends. Full variable domain (missing parts from reference TRBV2 and TRBJ1-2): EPEVTQTPSHQVTQMGQEVILRCVPISNHLYFYWYRQILGQKVEFLVSFYNNEISEKSEIFDDQFSVERPDGSNFTLKIRSTKLEDSAMYFCASTQANYGYTFGSGTRLTVV.

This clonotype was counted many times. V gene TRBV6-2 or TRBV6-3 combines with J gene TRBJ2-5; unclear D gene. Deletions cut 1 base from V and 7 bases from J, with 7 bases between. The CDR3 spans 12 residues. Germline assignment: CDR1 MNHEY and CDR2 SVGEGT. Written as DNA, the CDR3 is TGTGCCAGCAGTTACTTCTCCGGGACCCAGTACTTC. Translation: CASSYFSGTQYF.

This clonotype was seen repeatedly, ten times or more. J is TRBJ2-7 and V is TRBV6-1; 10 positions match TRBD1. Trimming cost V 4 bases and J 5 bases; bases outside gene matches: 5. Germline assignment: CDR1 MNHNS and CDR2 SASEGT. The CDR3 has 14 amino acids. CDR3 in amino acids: CASSGDRGRNEQYF. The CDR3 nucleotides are TGTGCCAGCAGTGGCGACAGGGGGCGAAACGAGCAGTACTTC.

The CDR3: CARSRDRNSYEQYF. CDR3 coding DNA: TGTGCCAGGTCCAGAGACAGGAATTCCTACGAGCAGTACTTC. The chain employs TRBV2 and TRBJ2-7; weak D call: TRBD1 (6 bases). The CDR3 is 14 residues long. Germline CDR1 and CDR2: SNHLY and FYNNEI. V was pared by 9 bases and J by 1 base, with 16 bases between. The full variable domain, with the rest looked up from reference TRBV2 and TRBJ2-7, is EPEVTQTPSHQVTQMGQEVILRCVPISNHLYFYWYRQILGQKVEFLVSFYNNEISEKSEIFDDQFSVERPDGSNFTLKIRSTKLEDSAMYFCARSRDRNSYEQYFGPGTRLTVT.

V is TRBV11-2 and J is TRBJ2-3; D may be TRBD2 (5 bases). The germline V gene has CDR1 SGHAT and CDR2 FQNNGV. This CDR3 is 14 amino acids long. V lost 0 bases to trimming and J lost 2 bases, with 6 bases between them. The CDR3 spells CASSLEAATDTQYF. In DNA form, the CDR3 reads TGTGCCAGCAGCTTAGAAGCGGCCACAGATACGCAGTATTTT.

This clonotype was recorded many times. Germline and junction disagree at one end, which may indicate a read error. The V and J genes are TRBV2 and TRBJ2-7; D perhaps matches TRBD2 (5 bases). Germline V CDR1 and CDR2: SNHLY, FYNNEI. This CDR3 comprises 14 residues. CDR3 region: CAGSEVGVNYEQYF. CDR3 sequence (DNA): TGTGCCGGCAGTGAAGTCGGGGTAAACTACGAGCAGTACTTC.

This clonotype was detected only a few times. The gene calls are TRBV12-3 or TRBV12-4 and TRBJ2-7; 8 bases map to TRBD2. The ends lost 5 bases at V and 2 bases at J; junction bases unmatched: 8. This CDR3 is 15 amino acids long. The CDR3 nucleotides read TGTGCCAGCAGTGGAACTAGCGGTCTGCCCTACGAGCAGTACTTC. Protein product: CASSGTSGLPYEQYF.

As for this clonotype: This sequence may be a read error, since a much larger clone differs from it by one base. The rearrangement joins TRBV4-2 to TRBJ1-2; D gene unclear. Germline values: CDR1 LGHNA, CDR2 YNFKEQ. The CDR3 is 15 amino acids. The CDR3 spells CASCQDPGTNYGYTF. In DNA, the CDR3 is TGTGCCAGCTGCCAAGATCCCGGCACCAACTATGGCTACACCTTC.

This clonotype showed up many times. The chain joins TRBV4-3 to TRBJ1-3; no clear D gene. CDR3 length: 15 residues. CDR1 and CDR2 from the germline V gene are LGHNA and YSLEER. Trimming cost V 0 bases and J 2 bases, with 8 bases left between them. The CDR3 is CASSQDGQAGNTIYF. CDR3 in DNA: TGCGCCAGCAGCCAAGATGGGCAAGCTGGAAACACCATATATTTT.

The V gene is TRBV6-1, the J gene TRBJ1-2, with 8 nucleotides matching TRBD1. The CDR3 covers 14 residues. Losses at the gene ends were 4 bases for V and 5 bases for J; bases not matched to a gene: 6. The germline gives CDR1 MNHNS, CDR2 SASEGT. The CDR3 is CASSGYDRGYGYTF. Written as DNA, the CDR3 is TGTGCCAGCAGTGGATACGACAGGGGTTATGGCTACACCTTC.

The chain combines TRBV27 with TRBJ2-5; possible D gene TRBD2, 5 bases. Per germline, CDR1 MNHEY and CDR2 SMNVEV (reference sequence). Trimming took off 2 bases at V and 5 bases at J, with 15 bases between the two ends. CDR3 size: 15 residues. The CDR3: CASSLTSAGWETQYF. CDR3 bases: TGTGCCAGCAGTTTAACTAGTGCTGGGTGGGAGACCCAGTACTTC.

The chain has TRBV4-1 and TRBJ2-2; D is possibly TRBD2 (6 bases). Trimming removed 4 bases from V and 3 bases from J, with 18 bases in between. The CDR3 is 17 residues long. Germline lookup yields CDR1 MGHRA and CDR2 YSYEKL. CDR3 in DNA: TGCGCCAGCAGCCGAACGGGACTCCGAAAATACACCGGGGAGCTGTTTTTT. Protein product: CASSRTGLRKYTGELFF.

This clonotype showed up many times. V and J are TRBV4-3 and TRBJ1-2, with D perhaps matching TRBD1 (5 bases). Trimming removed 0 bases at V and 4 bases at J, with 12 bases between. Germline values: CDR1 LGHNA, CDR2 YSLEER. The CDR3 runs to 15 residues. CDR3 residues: CASSQDKGLGYGYTF. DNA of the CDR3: TGCGCCAGCAGCCAAGATAAGGGGTTGGGCTATGGCTACACCTTC.

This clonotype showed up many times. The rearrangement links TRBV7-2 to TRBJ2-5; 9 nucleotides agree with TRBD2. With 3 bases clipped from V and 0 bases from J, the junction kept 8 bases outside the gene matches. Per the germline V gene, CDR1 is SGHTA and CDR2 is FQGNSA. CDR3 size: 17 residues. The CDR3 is CASSFLAGRGYQETQYF. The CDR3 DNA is TGTGCCAGCAGCTTCCTAGCGGGGAGAGGGTACCAAGAGACCCAGTACTTC.

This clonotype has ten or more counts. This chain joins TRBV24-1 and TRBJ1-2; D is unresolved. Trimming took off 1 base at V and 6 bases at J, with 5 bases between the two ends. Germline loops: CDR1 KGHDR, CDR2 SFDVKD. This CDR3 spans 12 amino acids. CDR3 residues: CATSDFKDGYTF. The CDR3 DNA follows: TGTGCCACCAGTGATTTCAAGGATGGCTACACCTTC.